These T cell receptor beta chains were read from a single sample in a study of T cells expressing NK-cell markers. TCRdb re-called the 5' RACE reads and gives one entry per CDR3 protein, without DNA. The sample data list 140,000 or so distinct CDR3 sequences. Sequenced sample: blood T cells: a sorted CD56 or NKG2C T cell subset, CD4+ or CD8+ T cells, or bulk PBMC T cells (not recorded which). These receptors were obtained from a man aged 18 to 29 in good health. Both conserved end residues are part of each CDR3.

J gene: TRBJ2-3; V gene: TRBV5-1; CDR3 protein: CASSIAGQDVYGTDTQYF
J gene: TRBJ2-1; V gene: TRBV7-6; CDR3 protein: CASSLVQGHIRPNEQFF
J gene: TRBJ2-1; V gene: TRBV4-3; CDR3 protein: CASSQPDHYNEQFF
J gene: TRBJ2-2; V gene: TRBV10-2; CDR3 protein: CASSELGAATRLANTGELFF
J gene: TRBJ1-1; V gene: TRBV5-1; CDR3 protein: CASSLAEGDTEAFF
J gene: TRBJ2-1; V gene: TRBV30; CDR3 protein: CASNRDRGLNEQFF
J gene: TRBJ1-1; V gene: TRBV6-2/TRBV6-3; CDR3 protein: CASSYTEINTEAFF
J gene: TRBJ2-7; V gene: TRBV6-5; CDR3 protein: CASSDSRLAGQYEQYF
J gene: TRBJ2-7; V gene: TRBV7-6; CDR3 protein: CASSPQKQGWNEQYF
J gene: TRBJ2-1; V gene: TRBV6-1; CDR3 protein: CASSEDSDNEQFF
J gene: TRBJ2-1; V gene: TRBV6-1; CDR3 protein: CASSRTSGRVLGANEQFF
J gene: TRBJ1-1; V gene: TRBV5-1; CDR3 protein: CASSLEEEDEAFF
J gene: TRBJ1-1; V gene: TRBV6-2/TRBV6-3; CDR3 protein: CASSYSMINTEAFF
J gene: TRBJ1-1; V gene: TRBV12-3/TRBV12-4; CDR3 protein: CASSQGGGWRTEAFF
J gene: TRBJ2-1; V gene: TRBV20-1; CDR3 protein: CSARDLLAGANNEQFF
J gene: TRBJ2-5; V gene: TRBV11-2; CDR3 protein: CASSLFPLTGSQETQYF
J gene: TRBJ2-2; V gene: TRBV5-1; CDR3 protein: CASSWPGQGGTGELFF
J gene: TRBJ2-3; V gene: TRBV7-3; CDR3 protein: CASSSGQAQYF
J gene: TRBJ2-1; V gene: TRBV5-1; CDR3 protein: CASSGTSAGEDYNEQFF
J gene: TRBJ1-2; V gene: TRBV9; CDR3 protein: CASSGSFYGYTF
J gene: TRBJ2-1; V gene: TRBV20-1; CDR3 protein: CSAKGAANFYNEQFF
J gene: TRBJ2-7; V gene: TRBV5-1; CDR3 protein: CASSPRMGLIYEQYF
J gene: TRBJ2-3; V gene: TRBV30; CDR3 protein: CAWSVDTWEDTQYF
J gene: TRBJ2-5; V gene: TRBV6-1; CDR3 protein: CASRVQGLQETQYF
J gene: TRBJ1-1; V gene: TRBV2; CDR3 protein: CASRARTRNEAFF
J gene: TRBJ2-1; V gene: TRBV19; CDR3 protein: CASSIGGWEYEQFF
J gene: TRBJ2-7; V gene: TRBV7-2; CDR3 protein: CASSLKPADRYEQYF
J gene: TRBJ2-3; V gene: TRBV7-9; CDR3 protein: CASSFGGGTDTQYF
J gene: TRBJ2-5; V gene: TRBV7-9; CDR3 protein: CASSSPMGPARETQYF
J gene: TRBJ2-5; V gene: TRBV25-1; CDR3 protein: CASQIGEGSGETQYF
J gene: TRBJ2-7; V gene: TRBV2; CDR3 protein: CASDSSSYEQYF
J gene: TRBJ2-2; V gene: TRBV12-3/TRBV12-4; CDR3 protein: CASSFVLGIYKPNTGELFF
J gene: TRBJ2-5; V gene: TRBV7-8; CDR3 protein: CASSLGTSGAETQYF
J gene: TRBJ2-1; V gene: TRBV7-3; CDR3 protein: CASSPMVGERSNEQFF
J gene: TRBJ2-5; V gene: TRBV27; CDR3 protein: CASSLWASGRSETQYF
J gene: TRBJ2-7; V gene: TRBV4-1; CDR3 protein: CASSETPGPLYEQYF
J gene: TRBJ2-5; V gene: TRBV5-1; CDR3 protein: CASSSSRGGETQYF
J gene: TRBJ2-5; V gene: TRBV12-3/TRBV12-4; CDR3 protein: CASSKNRGQETQYF
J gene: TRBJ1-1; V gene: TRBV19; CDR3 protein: CASSYLTGTSEAFF
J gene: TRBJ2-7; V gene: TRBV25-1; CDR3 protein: CASSDTGNHEQYF
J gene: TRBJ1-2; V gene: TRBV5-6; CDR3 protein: CASSMTGRNGYTF